What follows are 14 T cell receptor beta chains derived from one specimen sequenced in a study of HIV-infected patients and healthy controls. MiXCR, applied by TCRdb to the 5' RACE reads, yields one record per CDR3 protein. The sample includes 15,000 to 20,000 distinct CDR3 sequences, approximately 16% of them seen just once. The source material was CD8+ T cells from blood. The receptors were sampled from a human donor in good health.

This clonotype was seen only a few times. The chain uses TRBV20-1 and TRBJ2-3; TRBD2 is a possible D gene (6 bases). V was shortened by 0 bases and J by 0 bases, with 10 bases between the two germline ends. CDR3 length: 15 residues. Germline CDR1 DFQATT, CDR2 SNEGSKA (reference sequence). The CDR3 DNA is TGCAGTGCTAGAGATCTCGCGGGGAGCACAGATACGCAGTATTTT. It encodes CSARDLAGSTDTQYF.

This clonotype was found many times. The chain links TRBV11-2 to TRBJ1-3, with TRBD1 as a possible D gene (6 bases). The germline gives CDR1 SGHAT, CDR2 FQNNGV. The CDR3 runs to 18 residues. Trimming left V 2 bases short and J 2 bases short, with 19 bases between. DNA of the CDR3: TGTGCCAGCAGCTTACATTTCCAGGGGCGGCCCCCTGGAAACACCATATATTTT. Its translation: CASSLHFQGRPPGNTIYF.

The table lists this clonotype with many counts. The CDR3 here is CASSQALSGGRDEQYF. For the CDR3, the DNA is TGTGCCAGCAGCCAAGCACTGTCAGGAGGTCGCGACGAGCAGTACTTC. V and J are TRBV4-2 and TRBJ2-7, with a tentative D call TRBD2 (5 bases). CDR1 and CDR2 from the germline V gene are LGHNA and YNFKEQ. The germline V and J ends were trimmed by 1 base and 5 bases, with 18 bases remaining between them. The CDR3 loop spans 16 amino acids.

In this sample, this clonotype turned up many times. This rearrangement joins TRBV9 to TRBJ2-1; 7 positions match TRBD2. V lost 4 bases to trimming and J lost 9 bases; unmatched junction nucleotides: 7. CDR1 and CDR2 from the germline V gene are SGDLS and YYNGEE. The CDR3 sequence is 13 residues long. This CDR3 is CASSPRLAGEQFF. CDR3 nucleotides: TGTGCCAGCAGCCCCAGACTAGCTGGTGAGCAGTTCTTC. Together with reference TRBV9 and TRBJ2-1, the CDR3 gives the full variable domain: DSGVTQTPKHLITATGQRVTLRCSPRSGDLSVYWYQQSLDQGLQFLIQYYNGEERAKGNILERFSAQQFPDLHSELNLSSLELGDSALYFCASSPRLAGEQFFGPGTRLTVL.

The chain carries TRBV13 and TRBJ2-1; TRBD1 or TRBD2 may be the D gene (5 bases each). With 4 bases removed from V and 8 bases from J, the gap between germline ends came to 24 bases. This CDR3 is built from 17 residues. CDR1 is PRHDT and CDR2 is FYEKMQ in the germline V gene (reference sequence). CDR3 protein: CASSSRVAPIREYEQFF. CDR3 coding DNA: TGTGCCAGCAGCTCCCGCGTCGCGCCTATCAGGGAGTATGAGCAGTTCTTC.

This clonotype turned up a few times. J is TRBJ2-1 and V is TRBV20-1, with 9 positions matching TRBD1. The germline CDR1 and CDR2 sequences are DFQATT and SNEGSKA (reference sequence). After removal of 5 bases from V and 7 bases from J, the junction contained 3 bases not matched to a gene. The CDR3 is 12 amino acids. CDR3 DNA: TGCAGTGCTCAAGGGACAGGGAATGAGCAGTTCTTC. Translation gives CSAQGTGNEQFF.

The table lists this clonotype with many counts. This rearrangement joins TRBV7-3 to TRBJ2-2, with 7 bases matching TRBD2. Germline V lookup: CDR1 SGHTA, CDR2 FQGTGA. The V and J ends lost 1 base and 1 base, in that order; junction bases with no gene match: 3. The CDR3 covers 16 residues. The CDR3 sequence: CASSLKASGNTGELFF. The CDR3 DNA reads TGTGCCAGCAGCTTAAAGGCTAGCGGGAACACCGGGGAGCTGTTTTTT.

This clonotype was observed at least ten times. The rearrangement links TRBV12-3 or TRBV12-4 to TRBJ2-7; D is uncertain. The CDR3 length is 11 residues. With 3 bases removed from V and 3 bases from J, the gap between germline ends came to 3 bases. The CDR3 DNA sequence: TGTGCCAGCAGTTTCGGCTACGAGCAGTACTTC. It codes for CASSFGYEQYF.

Ten or more counts support this clonotype. J is TRBJ1-1 and V is TRBV28; tentatively, D is TRBD1 (5 bases). The germline CDR1 and CDR2 sequences are MDHEN and SYDVKM. The CDR3 is 14 residues long. V shed 8 bases and J shed 3 bases, with 16 bases lying between them. For the CDR3, the DNA is TGTGCCAGCTCAACCAGAGGGACTCACACTGAAGCTTTCTTT. As protein: CASSTRGTHTEAFF.

The J gene is TRBJ2-3, the V gene TRBV19; 7 bases agree with TRBD2. Germline CDR1 LNHDA, CDR2 SQIVND (reference sequence). CDR3 length equals 17 residues. V shed 1 base and J 2 bases; nucleotides not matched to a gene: 9. DNA for the CDR3: TGTGCCAGTAGTATAGTGGCCCCCAGCGGGACCACAGATACGCAGTATTTT. Residues: CASSIVAPSGTTDTQYF.

This sequence joins TRBV18 and TRBJ2-7; no clear D. CDR3 length: 13 amino acids. Germline values: CDR1 KGHSH, CDR2 LQKENI. V lost 8 bases, J lost 3 bases, and 14 bases lay in between. The CDR3 is CASAKDGYYEQYF. The CDR3 nucleotides read TGTGCCAGCGCCAAGGACGGTTACTACGAGCAGTACTTC.

This clonotype occurred many times. This chain links TRBV14 with TRBJ2-7, with D unclear. V gave up 3 bases and J gave up 1 base, with 13 bases separating them. Germline CDR1 SGHDN, CDR2 FVKESK. CDR3 length: 15 amino acids. The CDR3: CASSQTIGRSYEQYF. The CDR3 nucleotides are TGTGCCAGCAGCCAGACGATTGGGCGATCCTACGAGCAGTACTTC.

The chain uses TRBV4-3 and TRBJ2-3; D gene ambiguous. CDR3 size: 14 residues. The ends were cut back, 3 bases at V and 2 bases at J, with 9 bases in the middle. CDR1 and CDR2 from the germline V gene are LGHNA and YSLEER. The DNA for the CDR3 is TGCGCCAGCAGCCACCTCTCGTTCACAGATACGCAGTATTTT. Translating gives CASSHLSFTDTQYF.

A remark on this clonotype: A single base separates this from a much larger clone, so it may be a read error. DNA of the CDR3: TGTGCCAGCAGTTTACGCGGGACGAGGTATGAGCAGTTCTTC. Protein product: CASSLRGTRYEQFF. The chain couples TRBV12-3 or TRBV12-4 to TRBJ2-1; a possible D gene is TRBD2 (6 bases). This CDR3 has 14 amino acids. Trimming left V 2 bases short and J 8 bases short, with 13 bases between.